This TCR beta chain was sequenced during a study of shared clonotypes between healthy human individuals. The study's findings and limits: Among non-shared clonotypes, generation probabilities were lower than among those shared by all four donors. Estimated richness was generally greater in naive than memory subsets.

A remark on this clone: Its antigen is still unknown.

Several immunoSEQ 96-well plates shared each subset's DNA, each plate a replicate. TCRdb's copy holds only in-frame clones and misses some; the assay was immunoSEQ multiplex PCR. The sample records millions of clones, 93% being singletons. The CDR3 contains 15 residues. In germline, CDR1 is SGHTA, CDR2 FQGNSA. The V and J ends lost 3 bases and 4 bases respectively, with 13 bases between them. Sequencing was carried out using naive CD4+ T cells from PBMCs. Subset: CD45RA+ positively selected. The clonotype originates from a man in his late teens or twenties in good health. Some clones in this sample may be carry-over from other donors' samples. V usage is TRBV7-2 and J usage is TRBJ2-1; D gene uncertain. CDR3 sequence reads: CASSFKPVPYNEQFF. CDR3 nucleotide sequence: TGTGCCAGCAGCTTCAAACCTGTTCCTTACAATGAGCAGTTCTTC.